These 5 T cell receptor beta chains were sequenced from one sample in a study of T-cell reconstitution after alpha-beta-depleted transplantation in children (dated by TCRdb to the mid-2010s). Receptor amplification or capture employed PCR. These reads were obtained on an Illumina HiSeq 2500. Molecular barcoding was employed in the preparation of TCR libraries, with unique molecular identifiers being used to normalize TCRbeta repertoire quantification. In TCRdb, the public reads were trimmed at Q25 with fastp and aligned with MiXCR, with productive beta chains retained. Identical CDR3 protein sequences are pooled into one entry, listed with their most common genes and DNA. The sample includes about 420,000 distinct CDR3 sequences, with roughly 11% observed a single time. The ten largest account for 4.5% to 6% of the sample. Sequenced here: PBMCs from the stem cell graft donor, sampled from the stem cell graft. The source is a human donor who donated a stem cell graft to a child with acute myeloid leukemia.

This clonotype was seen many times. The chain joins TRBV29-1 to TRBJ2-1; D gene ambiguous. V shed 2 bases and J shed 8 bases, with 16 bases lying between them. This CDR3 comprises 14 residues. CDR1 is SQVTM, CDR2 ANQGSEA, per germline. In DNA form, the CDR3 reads TGCAGCGTTGAATTGGGCTTTAGTGGGGATGAGCAGTTCTTC. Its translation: CSVELGFSGDEQFF.

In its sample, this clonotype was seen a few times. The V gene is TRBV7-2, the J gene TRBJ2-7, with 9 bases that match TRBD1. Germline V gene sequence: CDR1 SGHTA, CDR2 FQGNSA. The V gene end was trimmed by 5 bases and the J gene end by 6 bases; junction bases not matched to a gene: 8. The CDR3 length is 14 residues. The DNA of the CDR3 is TGTGCCAGCAGCCACTTGGGACAGGGAGGCGAGCAGTACGTC. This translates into CASSHLGQGGEQYV.

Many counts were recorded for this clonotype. CDR3 in amino acids: CASSGTGANQETQYF. Written as DNA, the CDR3 is TGCGCCAGCAGCGGGACAGGGGCTAACCAAGAGACCCAGTACTTC. The rearrangement uses TRBV5-1 and TRBJ2-5; 10 bases match TRBD1. J gave up 0 bases and V 4 bases, and 3 bases lay outside the gene matches. The CDR3 sequence is 15 residues long. Germline CDR1 reads SGHRS; CDR2 reads YFSETQ.

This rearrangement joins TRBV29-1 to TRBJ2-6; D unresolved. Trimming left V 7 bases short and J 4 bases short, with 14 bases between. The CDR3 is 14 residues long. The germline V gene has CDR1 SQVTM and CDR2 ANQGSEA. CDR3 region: CSADTSAGANVLTF. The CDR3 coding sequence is TGCAGCGCCGACACCTCTGCCGGGGCCAACGTCCTGACTTTC. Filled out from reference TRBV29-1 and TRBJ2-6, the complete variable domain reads SAVISQKPSRDICQRGTSLTIQCQVDSQVTMMFWYRQQPGQSLTLIATANQGSEATYESGFVIDKFPISRPNLTFSTLTVSNMSPEDSSIYLCSADTSAGANVLTFGAGSRLTVL.

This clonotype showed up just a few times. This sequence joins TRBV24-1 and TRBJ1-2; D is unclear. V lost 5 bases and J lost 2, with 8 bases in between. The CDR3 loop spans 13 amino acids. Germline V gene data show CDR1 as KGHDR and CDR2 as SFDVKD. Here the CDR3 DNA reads TGTGCCACCAGTGGTCCACCAAACTATGGCTACACCTTC. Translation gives CATSGPPNYGYTF.